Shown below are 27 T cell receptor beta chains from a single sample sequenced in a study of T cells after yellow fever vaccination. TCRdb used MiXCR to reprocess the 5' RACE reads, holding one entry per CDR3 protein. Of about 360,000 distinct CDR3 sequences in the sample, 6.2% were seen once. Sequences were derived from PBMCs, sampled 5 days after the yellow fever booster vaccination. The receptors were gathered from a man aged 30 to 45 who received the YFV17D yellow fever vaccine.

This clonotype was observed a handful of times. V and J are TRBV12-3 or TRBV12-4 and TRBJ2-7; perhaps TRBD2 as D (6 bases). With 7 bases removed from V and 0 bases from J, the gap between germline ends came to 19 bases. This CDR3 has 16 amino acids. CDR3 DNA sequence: TGTGCCAGCACCCGGGGTAGAGGAGGGAGCTCCTACGAGCAGTACTTC. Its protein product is CASTRGRGGSSYEQYF.

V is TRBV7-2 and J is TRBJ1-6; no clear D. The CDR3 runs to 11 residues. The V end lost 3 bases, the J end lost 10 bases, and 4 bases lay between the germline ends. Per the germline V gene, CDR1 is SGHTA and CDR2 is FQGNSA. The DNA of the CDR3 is TGTGCCAGCAGCTTTGACTCACCCCTCCACTTT. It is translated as CASSFDSPLHF.

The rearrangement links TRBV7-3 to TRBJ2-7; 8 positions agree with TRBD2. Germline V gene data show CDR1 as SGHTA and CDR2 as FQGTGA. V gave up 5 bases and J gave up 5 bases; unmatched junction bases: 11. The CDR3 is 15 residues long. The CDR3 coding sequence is TGTGCCAGCAGCCCCCGGGGGGGTATGGCCCACGAGCAGTACTTC. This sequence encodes CASSPRGGMAHEQYF.

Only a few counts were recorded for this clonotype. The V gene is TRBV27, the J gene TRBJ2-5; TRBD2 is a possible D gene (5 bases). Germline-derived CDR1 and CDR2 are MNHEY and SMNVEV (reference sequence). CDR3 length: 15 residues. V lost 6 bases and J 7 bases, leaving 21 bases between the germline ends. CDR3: CASSPGGLLLLTQYF. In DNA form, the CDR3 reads TGTGCCAGCAGCCCCGGCGGGCTTCTGTTGCTGACCCAGTACTTC.

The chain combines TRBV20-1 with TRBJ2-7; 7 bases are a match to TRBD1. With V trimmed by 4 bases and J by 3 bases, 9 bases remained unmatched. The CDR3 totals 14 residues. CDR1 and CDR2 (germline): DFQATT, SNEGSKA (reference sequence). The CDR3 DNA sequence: TGCAGTGCTAAAGAACCGGGACAGCACTACGAGCAGTACTTC. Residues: CSAKEPGQHYEQYF.

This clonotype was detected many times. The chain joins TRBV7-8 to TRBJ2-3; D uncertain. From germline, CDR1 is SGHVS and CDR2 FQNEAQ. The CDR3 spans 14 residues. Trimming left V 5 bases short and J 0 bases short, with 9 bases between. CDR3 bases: TGTGCCAGCAGCGCCAGTAGCAGCACAGATACGCAGTATTTT. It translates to CASSASSSTDTQYF.

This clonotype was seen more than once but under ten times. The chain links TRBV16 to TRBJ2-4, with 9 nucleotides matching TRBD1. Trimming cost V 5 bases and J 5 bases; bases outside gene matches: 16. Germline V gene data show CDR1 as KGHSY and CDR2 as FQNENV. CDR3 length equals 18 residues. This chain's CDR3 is CASSETGGMTERENIQYF. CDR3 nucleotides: TGTGCCAGCAGCGAGACAGGGGGAATGACCGAACGGGAAAACATTCAGTACTTC.

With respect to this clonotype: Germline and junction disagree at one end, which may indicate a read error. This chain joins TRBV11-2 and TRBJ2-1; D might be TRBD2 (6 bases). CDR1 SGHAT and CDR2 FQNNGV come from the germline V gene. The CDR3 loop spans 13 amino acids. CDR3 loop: CAISLIRGGEQFF. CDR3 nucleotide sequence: TGTGCCATCAGCTTAATTAGGGGAGGTGAGCAGTTCTTC.

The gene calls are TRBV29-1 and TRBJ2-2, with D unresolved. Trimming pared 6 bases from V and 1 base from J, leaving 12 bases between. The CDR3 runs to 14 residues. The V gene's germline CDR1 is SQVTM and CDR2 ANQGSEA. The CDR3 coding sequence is TGCAGCGTCCTGGCCAGGATGAACACCGGGGAGCTGTTTTTT. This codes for CSVLARMNTGELFF.

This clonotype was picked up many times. CDR3 DNA: TGTGCCAGCAGCCAAGAGAAAGCCCCGCCCTTCGGGGAGACCCAGTACTTC. Its translation is CASSQEKAPPFGETQYF. This chain joins TRBV4-2 and TRBJ2-5, with D uncertain. CDR3 size: 17 residues. The V gene lost 0 bases and the J gene lost 5 bases, with 19 bases spanning the gap. Germline V gene sequence: CDR1 LGHNA, CDR2 YNFKEQ.

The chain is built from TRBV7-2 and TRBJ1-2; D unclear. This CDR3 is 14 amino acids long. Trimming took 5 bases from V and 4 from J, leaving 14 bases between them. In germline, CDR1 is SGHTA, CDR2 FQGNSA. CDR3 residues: CASSRLDGAYGYTF. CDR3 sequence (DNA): TGTGCCAGCAGCCGTCTTGACGGAGCCTATGGCTACACCTTC.

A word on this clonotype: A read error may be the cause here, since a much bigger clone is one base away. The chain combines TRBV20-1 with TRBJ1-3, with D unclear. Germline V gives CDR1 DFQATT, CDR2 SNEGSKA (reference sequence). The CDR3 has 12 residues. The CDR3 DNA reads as TGCAGTGATAGATTCTCTGGAAACACCATATATTTT. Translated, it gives CSDRFSGNTIYF.

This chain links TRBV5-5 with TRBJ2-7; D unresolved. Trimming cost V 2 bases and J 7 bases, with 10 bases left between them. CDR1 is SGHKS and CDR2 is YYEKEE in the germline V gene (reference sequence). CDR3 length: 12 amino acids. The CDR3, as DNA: TGTGCCAGCAGCTTCACGGGCGAAGAGCAGTACTTC. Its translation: CASSFTGEEQYF. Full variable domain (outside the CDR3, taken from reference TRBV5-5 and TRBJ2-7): DAGVTQSPTHLIKTRGQQVTLRCSPISGHKSVSWYQQVLGQGPQFIFQYYEKEERGRGNFPDRFSARQFPNYSSELNVNALLLGDSALYLCASSFTGEEQYFGPGTRLTVT.

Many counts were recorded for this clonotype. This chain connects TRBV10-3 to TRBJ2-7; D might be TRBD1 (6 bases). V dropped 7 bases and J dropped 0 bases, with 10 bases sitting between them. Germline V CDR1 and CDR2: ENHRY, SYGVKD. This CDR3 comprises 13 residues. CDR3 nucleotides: TGTGCCATCACAGACAGGAGCTCCTACGAGCAGTACTTC. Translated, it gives CAITDRSSYEQYF.

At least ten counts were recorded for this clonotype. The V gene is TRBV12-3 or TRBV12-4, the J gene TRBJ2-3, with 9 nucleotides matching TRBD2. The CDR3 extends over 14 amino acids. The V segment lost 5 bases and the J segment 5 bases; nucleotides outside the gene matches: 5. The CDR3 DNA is TGTGCCAGCAGTCGAGCGGGAGGTGTAGATACGCAGTATTTT. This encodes CASSRAGGVDTQYF.

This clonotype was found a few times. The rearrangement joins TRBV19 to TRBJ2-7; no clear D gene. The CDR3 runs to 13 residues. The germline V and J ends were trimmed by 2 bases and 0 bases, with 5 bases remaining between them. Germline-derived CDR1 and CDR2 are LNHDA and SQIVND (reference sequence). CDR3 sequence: CASSISLSYEQYF. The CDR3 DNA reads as TGTGCCAGTAGTATAAGCCTCTCCTACGAGCAGTACTTC.

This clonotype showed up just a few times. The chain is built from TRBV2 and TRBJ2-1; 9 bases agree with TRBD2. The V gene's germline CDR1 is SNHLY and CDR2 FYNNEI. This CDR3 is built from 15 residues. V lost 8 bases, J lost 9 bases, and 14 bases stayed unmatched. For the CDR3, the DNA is TGTGCCAGCGGAGTCGGACGCGGGAGGGATCCTGAGCAGTTCTTC. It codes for CASGVGRGRDPEQFF.

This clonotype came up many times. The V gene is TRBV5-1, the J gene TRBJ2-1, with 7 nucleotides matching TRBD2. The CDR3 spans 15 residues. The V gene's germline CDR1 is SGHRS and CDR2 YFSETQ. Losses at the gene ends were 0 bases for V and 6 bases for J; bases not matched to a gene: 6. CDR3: CASSLGGGSLNEQFF. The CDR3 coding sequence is TGCGCCAGCAGCTTGGGTGGCGGGAGTCTCAATGAGCAGTTCTTC.

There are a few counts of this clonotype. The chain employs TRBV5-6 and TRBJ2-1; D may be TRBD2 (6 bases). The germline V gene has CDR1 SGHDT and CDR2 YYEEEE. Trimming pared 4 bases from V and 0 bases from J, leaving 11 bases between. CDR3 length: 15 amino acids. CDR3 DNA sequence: TGTGCCAGCAGCCCGGGACTCGACTCCTACAATGAGCAGTTCTTC. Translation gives CASSPGLDSYNEQFF.

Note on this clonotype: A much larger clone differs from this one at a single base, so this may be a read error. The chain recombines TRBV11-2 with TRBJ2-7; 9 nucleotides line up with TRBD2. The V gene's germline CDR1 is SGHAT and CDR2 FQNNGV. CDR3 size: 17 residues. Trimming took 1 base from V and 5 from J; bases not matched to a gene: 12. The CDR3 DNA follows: TGTGCCAGCAGCTTAGGACTAGCGGAAGGACTTAGGAACGAGCAGTACTTC. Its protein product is CASSLGLAEGLRNEQYF.

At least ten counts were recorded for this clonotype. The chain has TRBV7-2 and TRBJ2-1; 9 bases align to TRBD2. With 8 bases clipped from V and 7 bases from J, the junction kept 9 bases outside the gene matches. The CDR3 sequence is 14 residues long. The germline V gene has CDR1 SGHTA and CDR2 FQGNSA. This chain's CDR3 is CASVPGLAANEQFF. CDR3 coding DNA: TGTGCCAGCGTCCCGGGACTAGCTGCGAATGAGCAGTTCTTC.

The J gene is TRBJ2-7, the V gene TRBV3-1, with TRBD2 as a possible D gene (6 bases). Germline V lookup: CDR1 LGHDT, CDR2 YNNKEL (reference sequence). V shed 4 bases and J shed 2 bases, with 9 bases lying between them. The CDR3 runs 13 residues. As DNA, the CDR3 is TGTGCCAGCAGCCCTCGGGAGCCCTACGAGCAGTACTTC. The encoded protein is CASSPREPYEQYF.

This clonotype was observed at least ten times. Written as DNA, the CDR3 is TGTGCCAGCAGTCCCTCTGAGGAGTGCACAGATACGCAGTATTTT. It is translated as CASSPSEECTDTQYF. This chain connects TRBV21-1 to TRBJ2-3; the listed D gene, TRBD2, was not tested against the DNA. TRBV21-1 is shown as a pseudogene. The CDR3 is 15 residues long.

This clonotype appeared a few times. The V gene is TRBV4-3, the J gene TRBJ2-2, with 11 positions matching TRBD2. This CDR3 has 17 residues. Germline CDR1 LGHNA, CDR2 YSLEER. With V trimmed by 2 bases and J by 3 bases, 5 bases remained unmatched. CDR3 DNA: TGCGCCAGCAGCCAAAATTCGGGACTAGCGGACACCGGGGAGCTGTTTTTT. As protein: CASSQNSGLADTGELFF.

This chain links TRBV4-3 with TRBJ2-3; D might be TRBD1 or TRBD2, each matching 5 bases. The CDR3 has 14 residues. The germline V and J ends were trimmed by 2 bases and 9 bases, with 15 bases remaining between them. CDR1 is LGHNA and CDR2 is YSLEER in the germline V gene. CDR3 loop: CASSQPGTKETQYF. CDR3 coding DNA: TGCGCCAGCAGCCAACCCGGGACGAAGGAGACGCAGTATTTT.

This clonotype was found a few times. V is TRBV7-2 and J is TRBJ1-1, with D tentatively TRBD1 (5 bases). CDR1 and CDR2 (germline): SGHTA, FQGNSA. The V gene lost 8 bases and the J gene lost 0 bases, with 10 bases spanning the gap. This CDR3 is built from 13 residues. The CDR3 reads CASGAGLNTEAFF. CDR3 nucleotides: TGTGCCAGCGGCGCAGGGTTGAACACTGAAGCTTTCTTT.

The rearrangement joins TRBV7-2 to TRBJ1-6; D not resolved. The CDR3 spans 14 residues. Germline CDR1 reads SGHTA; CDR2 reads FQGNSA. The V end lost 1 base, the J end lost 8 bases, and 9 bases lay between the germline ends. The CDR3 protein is CASSLVTGDSPLHF. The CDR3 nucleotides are TGTGCCAGCAGCTTAGTGACGGGAGATTCACCCCTCCACTTT.